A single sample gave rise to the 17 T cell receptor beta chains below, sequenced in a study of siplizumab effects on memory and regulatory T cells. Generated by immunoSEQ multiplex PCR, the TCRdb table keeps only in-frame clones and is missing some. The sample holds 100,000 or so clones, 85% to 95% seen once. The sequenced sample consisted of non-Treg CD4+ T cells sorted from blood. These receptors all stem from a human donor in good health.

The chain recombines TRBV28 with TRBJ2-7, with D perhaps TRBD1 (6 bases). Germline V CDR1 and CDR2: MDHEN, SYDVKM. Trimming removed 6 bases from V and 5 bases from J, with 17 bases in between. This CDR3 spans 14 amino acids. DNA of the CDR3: TGTGCCAGCAGCCCCCGTCAGGGGCGGCACGAGCAGTACTTC. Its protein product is CASSPRQGRHEQYF.

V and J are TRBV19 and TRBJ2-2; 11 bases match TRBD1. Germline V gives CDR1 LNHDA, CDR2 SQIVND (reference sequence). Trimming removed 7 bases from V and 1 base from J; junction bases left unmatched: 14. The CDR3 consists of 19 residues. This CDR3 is CASTYYRTGGFQNTGELFF. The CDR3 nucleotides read TGTGCCAGTACCTACTACAGGACAGGGGGCTTCCAGAACACCGGGGAGCTGTTTTTT. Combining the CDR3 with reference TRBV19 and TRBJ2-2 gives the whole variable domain DGGITQSPKYLFRKEGQNVTLSCEQNLNHDAMYWYRQDPGQGLRLIYYSQIVNDFQKGDIAEGYSVSREKKESFPLTVTSAQKNPTAFYLCASTYYRTGGFQNTGELFFGEGSRLTVL.

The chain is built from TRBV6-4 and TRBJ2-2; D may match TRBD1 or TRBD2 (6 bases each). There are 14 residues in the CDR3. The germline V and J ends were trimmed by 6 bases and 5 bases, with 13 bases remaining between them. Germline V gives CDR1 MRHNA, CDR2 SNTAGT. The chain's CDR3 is CASSTEGGTGELFF. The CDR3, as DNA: TGTGCCAGCAGCACCGAGGGGGGTACCGGGGAGCTGTTTTTT.

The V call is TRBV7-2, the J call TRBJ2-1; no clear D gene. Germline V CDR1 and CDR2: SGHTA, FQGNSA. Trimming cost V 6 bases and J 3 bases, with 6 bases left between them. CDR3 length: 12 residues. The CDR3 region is CASRLIYNEQFF. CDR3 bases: TGTGCCAGCAGACTTATCTACAATGAGCAGTTCTTC.

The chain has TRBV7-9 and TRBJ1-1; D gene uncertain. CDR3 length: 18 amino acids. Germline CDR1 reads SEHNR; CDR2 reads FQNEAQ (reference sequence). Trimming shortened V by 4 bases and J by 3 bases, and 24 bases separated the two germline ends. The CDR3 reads CASSSPGWTATTYTEAFF. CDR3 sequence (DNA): TGTGCCAGCAGCTCCCCCGGGTGGACCGCGACGACCTACACTGAAGCTTTCTTT.

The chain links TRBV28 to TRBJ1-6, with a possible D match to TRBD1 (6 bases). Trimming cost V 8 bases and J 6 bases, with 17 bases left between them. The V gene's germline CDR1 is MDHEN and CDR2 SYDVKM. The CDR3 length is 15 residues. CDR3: CASLKGGDLNSPLHF. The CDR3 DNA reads TGTGCCAGCTTGAAGGGGGGGGATCTTAATTCACCCCTCCACTTT.

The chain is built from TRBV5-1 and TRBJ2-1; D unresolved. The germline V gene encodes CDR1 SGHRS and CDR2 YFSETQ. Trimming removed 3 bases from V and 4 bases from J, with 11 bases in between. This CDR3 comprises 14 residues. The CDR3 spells CASSWTQVYNEQFF. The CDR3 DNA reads TGCGCCAGCAGCTGGACGCAGGTGTACAATGAGCAGTTCTTC.

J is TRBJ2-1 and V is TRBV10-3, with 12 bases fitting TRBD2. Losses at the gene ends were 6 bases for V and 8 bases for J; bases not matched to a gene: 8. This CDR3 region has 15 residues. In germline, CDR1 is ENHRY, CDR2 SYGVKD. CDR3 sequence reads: CAISEGLAGTDEQFF. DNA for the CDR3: TGTGCCATCAGCGAAGGACTAGCGGGAACGGATGAGCAGTTCTTC.

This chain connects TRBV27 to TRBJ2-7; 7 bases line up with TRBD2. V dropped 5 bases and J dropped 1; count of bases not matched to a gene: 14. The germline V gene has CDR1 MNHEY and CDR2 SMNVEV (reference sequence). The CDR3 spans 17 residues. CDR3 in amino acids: CASSEARLAGPSYEQYF. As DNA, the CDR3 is TGTGCCAGCAGTGAAGCACGGTTAGCGGGCCCTTCCTACGAGCAGTACTTC.

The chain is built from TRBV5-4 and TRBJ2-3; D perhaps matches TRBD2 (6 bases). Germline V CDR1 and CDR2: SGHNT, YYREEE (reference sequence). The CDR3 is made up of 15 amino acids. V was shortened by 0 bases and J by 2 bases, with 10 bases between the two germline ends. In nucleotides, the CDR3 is TGTGCCAGCAGCTTGGTGGGAGGATTCACAGATACGCAGTATTTT. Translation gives CASSLVGGFTDTQYF.

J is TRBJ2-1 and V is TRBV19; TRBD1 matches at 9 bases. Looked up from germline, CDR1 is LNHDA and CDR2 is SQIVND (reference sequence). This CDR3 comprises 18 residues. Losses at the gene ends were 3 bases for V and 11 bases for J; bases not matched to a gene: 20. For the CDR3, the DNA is TGTGCCAGTAGTATCTTGACTTCCCGGGACAGGGATAAGGGGAAGCAGTTCTTC. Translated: CASSILTSRDRDKGKQFF.

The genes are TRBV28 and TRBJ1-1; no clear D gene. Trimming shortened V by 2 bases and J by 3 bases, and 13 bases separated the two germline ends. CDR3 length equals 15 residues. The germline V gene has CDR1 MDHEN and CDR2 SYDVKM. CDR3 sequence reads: CASSLVGSWDTEAFF. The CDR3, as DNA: TGTGCCAGCAGTTTAGTCGGGTCTTGGGACACTGAAGCTTTCTTT.

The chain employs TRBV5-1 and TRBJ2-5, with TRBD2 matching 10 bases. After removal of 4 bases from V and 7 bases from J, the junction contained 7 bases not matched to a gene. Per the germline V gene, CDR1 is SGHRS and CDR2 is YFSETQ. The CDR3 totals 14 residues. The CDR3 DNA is TGCGCCAGCAGCCAAAGCGGGAGGGGGACGACCCAGTACTTC. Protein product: CASSQSGRGTTQYF.

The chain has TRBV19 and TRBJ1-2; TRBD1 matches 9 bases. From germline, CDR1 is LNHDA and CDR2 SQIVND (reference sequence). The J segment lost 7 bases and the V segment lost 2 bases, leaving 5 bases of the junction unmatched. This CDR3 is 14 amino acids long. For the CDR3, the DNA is TGTGCCAGTAGTATAATGAGGGGACAGGGTGGCTACACCTTC. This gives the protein CASSIMRGQGGYTF.

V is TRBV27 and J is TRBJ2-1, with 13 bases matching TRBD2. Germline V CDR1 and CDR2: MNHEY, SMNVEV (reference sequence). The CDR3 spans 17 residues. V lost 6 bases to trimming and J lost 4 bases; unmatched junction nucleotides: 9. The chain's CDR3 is CASSSDWTSGRYNEQFF. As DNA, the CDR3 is TGTGCCAGCAGCTCCGATTGGACTAGCGGGAGATACAATGAGCAGTTCTTC.

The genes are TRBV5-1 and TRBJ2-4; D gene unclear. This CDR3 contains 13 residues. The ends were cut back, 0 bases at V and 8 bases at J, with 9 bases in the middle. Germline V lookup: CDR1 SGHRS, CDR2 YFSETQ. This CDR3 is CASSLAGTDIQYF. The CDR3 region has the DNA TGCGCCAGCAGCTTGGCTGGTACGGACATTCAGTACTTC.

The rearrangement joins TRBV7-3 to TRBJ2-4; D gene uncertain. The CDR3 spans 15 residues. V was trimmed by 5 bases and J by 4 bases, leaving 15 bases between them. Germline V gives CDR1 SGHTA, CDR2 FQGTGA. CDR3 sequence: CASSKTAGIKNIQYF. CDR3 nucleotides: TGTGCCAGCAGCAAAACTGCTGGGATTAAAAACATTCAGTACTTC.